This T cell receptor (beta chain) was sequenced for a study of blood T cell repertoires in COVID-19. Assay: immunoSEQ multiplex PCR; the TCRdb copy retains only in-frame clones and omits some. The data hold over 100,000 clones, with approximately 84% observed a single time. Trimming shortened V by 11 bases and J by 2 bases, and 13 bases separated the two germline ends. This CDR3 is 12 amino acids long. Germline V lookup: CDR1 MDHEN, CDR2 SYDVKM. The chain couples TRBV28 to TRBJ2-7, with D possibly TRBD1 on 5 matching bases. This receptor was obtained from a man aged 60 to 75 with acute or convalescent COVID-19. Sequenced sample: peripheral blood. For the CDR3, the DNA is TGTGCCCCTGATAGGGGCACCTACGAGCAGTACTTC. It codes for CAPDRGTYEQYF.